These T cell receptor beta chains were read from a single sample in a study of cytomegalovirus exposure and HLA in healthy donors. The method was immunoSEQ multiplex PCR; TCRdb's version includes in-frame clones alone and lacks a portion of them. The sample has roughly 300,000 clones, 75% to 90% seen once. Sequences were obtained from PBMCs. The receptors were gathered from a woman in her thirties in good health and CMV-seropositive. CDR3s include the opening cysteine and the closing phenylalanine or tryptophan. D genes are given only for firm matches. Size is omitted from some rows. Given values are once, few, many or a class for expanded clones.

TRBD1,TRBJ1-2,few,TRBV19,CASIDPGTGSSYGYTF,TGTGCCAGTATTGACCCCGGGACAGGGTCGAGCTATGGCTACACCTTC
.,TRBJ1-2,.,TRBV20-1,CSAPAGARYTF,TGCAGTGCCCCGGCGGGGGCGCGCTACACCTTC
TRBD1,TRBJ2-7,.,TRBV13,CASSRGTGVGEQYF,TGTGCCAGCAGCCGCGGGACAGGGGTCGGGGAGCAGTACTTC
.,TRBJ1-5,.,TRBV4-3,CASSLDRNQPQHF,TGCGCCAGCAGCCTCGACAGGAATCAGCCCCAGCATTTT
.,TRBJ2-1,.,TRBV5-1,CASSGEVVGEQFF,TGCGCCAGCAGCGGGGAGGTGGTCGGTGAGCAGTTCTTC
TRBD1,TRBJ1-2,.,TRBV4-3,CASSRGQLGRNYGYTF,TGCGCCAGCAGCCGGGGACAGCTGGGGAGGAACTATGGCTACACCTTC
.,TRBJ2-5,many,TRBV29-1,CSVEGMEETQYF,TGCAGCGTTGAGGGAATGGAAGAGACCCAGTACTTC
TRBD1,TRBJ1-5,.,TRBV2,CASSETTGGSNQPQHF,TGTGCCAGCAGTGAAACCACAGGGGGTAGCAATCAGCCCCAGCATTTT
TRBD2,TRBJ2-4,once,TRBV6-5,CASNDGLAGIQYF,TGTGCCAGCAACGACGGACTAGCAGGCATTCAGTACTTC
TRBD1,TRBJ1-2,.,TRBV30,CAWSVPGGSYGYTF,TGTGCCTGGAGTGTTCCAGGGGGAAGCTATGGCTACACCTTC
TRBD1,TRBJ2-7,.,TRBV15,CATSRGGTGTYEQYF,TGTGCCACCAGCAGAGGGGGGACAGGGACCTACGAGCAGTACTTC
TRBD2,TRBJ2-7,once,TRBV4-3,CASSQLGLAGNSYEQYF,TGCGCCAGCAGCCAACTGGGGCTAGCGGGAAACTCCTACGAGCAGTACTTC
.,TRBJ1-6,few,TRBV18,CASSRGTESPLHF,TGTGCCAGCTCACGAGGTACGGAATCACCCCTCCACTTT
.,TRBJ1-5,.,TRBV7-9,CASSLGVKPSQPQHF,TGTGCCAGCAGCTTAGGCGTAAAACCCAGTCAGCCCCAGCATTTT
.,TRBJ1-4,.,TRBV13,CASSSLYPPNEKLFF,TGTGCCAGCAGCTCCCTATATCCCCCGAATGAAAAACTGTTTTTT
.,TRBJ1-2,.,TRBV28,CASSTTGKSNYGYTF,TGTGCCAGCAGCACAACGGGGAAGTCTAACTATGGCTACACCTTC
.,TRBJ2-7,few,TRBV5-6,CASSLGYEQYF,TGTGCCAGCAGCTTGGGCTACGAGCAGTACTTC
.,TRBJ2-3,.,TRBV11-3,CASSLGGSYTSTDTQYF,TGTGCCAGCAGCTTAGGGGGATCTTACACTAGCACAGATACGCAGTATTTT
.,TRBJ1-2,.,TRBV11-2,CASSARRDNYGYTF,TGTGCCAGCAGCGCGAGGCGGGACAACTATGGCTACACCTTC
TRBD2,TRBJ2-1,.,TRBV9,CASSAPLDLADNEQFF,TGTGCCAGCAGCGCACCTCTTGATCTAGCGGACAATGAGCAGTTCTTC
TRBD2,TRBJ2-5,.,TRBV6-6,CASGSGRGGETQYF,TGTGCCAGCGGTAGCGGGAGGGGCGGGGAGACCCAGTACTTC
TRBD1,TRBJ2-7,.,TRBV6-5,CASSPIPGGPYEQYF,TGTGCCAGCAGTCCTATACCAGGGGGCCCCTACGAGCAGTACTTC
TRBD2,TRBJ2-1,.,TRBV5-6,CASSLAGKQFF,TGTGCCAGCAGTTTAGCGGGGAAGCAGTTCTTC
.,TRBJ1-1,.,TRBV2,CASLRNTEAFF,TGTGCCAGTCTGCGGAACACTGAAGCTTTCTTT
TRBD2,TRBJ2-1,.,TRBV11-3,CASSSGTYNEQFF,TGTGCCAGCTCTAGCGGGACCTACAATGAGCAGTTCTTC
TRBD2,TRBJ2-1,.,TRBV2,CASSLAGATSSYNEQFF,TGTGCCAGCAGCTTAGCGGGGGCAACTTCCTCCTACAATGAGCAGTTCTTC
.,TRBJ2-1,few,TRBV11-2,CASSPGSRLYNEQFF,TGTGCCAGCAGTCCGGGATCCCGCTTATACAATGAGCAGTTCTTC
.,TRBJ1-1,few,TRBV10-3,CAITATDQNTEAFF,TGTGCCATCACCGCGACTGACCAAAACACTGAAGCTTTCTTT
TRBD2,TRBJ2-1,.,TRBV4-3,CASSHPKREDYNEQFF,TGCGCCAGCAGCCACCCGAAGCGGGAGGACTACAATGAGCAGTTCTTC
.,TRBJ1-2,few,TRBV28,CATSNYGYTF,TGTGCCACTTCTAACTATGGCTACACCTTC
.,TRBJ1-4,.,TRBV6-1,CASSAAGESEKLFF,TGTGCCAGCAGTGCAGCAGGGGAGAGTGAAAAACTGTTTTTT
.,TRBJ2-7,once,TRBV7-2,CASSLWSNTQYEQYF,TGTGCCAGCAGCTTATGGTCGAACACCCAATACGAGCAGTACTTC
TRBD2,TRBJ2-1,.,TRBV5-1,CASSTLLAGGPDNEQFF,TGCGCCAGCAGCACACTCCTAGCGGGAGGGCCTGATAATGAGCAGTTCTTC